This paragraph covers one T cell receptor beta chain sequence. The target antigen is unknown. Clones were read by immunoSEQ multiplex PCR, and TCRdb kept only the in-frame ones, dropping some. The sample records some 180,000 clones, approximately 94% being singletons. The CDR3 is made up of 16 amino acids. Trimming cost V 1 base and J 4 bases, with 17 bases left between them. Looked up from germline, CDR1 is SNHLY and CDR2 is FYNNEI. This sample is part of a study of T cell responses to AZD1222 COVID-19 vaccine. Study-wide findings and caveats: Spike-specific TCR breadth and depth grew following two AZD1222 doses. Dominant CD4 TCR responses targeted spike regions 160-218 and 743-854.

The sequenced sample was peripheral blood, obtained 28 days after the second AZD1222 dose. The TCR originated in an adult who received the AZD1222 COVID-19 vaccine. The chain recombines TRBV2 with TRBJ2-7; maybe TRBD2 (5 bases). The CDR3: CASSEGPPGSAYEQYF. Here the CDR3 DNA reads TGTGCCAGCAGTGAAGGACCCCCGGGATCCGCTTACGAGCAGTACTTC.